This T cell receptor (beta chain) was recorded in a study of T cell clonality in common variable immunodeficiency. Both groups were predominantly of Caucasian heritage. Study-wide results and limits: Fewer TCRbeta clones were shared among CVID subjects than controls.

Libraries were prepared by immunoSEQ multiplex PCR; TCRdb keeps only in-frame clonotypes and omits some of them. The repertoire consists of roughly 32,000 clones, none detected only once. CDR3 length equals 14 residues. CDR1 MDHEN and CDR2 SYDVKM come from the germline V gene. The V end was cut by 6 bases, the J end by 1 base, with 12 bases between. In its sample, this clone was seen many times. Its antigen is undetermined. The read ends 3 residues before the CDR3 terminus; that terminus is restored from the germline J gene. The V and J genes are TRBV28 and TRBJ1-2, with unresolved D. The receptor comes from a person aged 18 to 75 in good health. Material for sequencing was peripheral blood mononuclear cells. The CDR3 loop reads CASRTVILNYGYTF. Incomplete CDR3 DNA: TGTGCCAGCAGAACAGTAATTCTTAACTATGGC.